This entry concerns a single T cell receptor beta chain. The data derive from a study of T cells after yellow fever vaccination. V was trimmed by 0 bases and J by 6 bases, leaving 8 bases between them. CDR1 LGHNT and CDR2 FRNRAP come from the germline V gene. The length of the CDR3 is 14 residues. Via MiXCR, TCRdb re-called the 5' RACE reads, giving one row per CDR3 protein. The data hold hundreds of thousands of distinct CDR3 sequences, with 12% observed a single time. The material was PBMCs, obtained on the day of the yellow fever booster vaccination. The TCR comes from a young man who received the YFV17D yellow fever vaccine. The J gene is TRBJ2-2, the V gene TRBV12-5, with D tentatively TRBD1 (5 bases). CDR3 protein: CASGLVQGAGELFF. In DNA, the CDR3 is TGTGCTAGTGGTTTGGTACAAGGGGCCGGGGAGCTGTTTTTT.